The 9 T cell receptor beta chains listed next were all sequenced from one sample in a study of T cells after yellow fever vaccination. TCRdb reprocessed the 5' RACE reads via MiXCR and lists one record per CDR3 protein. Altogether just under 600,000 distinct CDR3 sequences are present, roughly 14% being singletons, with the ten largest covering about 14%. The specimen comprised PBMCs, sampled on the day of the yellow fever booster vaccination. These receptors originate from a man between 25 and 39 years old who received the YFV17D yellow fever vaccine.

This clonotype was seen a few times. CDR3 loop: CSARRQGMETQYF. CDR3 nucleotide sequence: TGCAGTGCTAGGAGACAGGGGATGGAGACCCAGTACTTC. This chain joins TRBV20-1 and TRBJ2-5, with TRBD1 matching over 8 bases. Germline CDR1 DFQATT, CDR2 SNEGSKA (reference sequence). The J segment lost 5 bases and the V segment lost 3 bases, leaving 5 bases of the junction unmatched. The CDR3 consists of 13 residues.

This clonotype was detected a few times. CDR3 DNA: TGCGCCAGCAGCGGGGAAGGAGGGCCTCGTGAGCAGTTCTTC. Its protein product is CASSGEGGPREQFF. V gene TRBV5-1 combines with J gene TRBJ2-1, with D possibly TRBD2 on 6 matching bases. There are 14 residues in the CDR3. Germline CDR1 and CDR2: SGHRS and YFSETQ. V shed 4 bases and J shed 9 bases, with 17 bases lying between them.

The chain joins TRBV7-9 to TRBJ2-3; 7 bases map to TRBD2. The germline CDR1 and CDR2 sequences are SEHNR and FQNEAQ (reference sequence). V lost 1 base to trimming and J lost 3 bases; unmatched junction nucleotides: 4. This CDR3 spans 15 amino acids. DNA for the CDR3: TGTGCCAGCAGCTTAGGGACTAGTATGACAGATACGCAGTATTTT. Protein product: CASSLGTSMTDTQYF.

This rearrangement joins TRBV7-9 to TRBJ2-5, with 10 positions matching TRBD2. CDR1 and CDR2 (germline): SEHNR, FQNEAQ (reference sequence). After removal of 3 bases from V and 6 bases from J, the junction contained 7 bases not matched to a gene. The CDR3 covers 15 residues. The CDR3 bases are TGTGCCAGCAGCTTTCTAGCGGGAGCCGGAAAGACCCAGTACTTC. As protein: CASSFLAGAGKTQYF.

This clonotype was found a few times. The chain joins TRBV11-2 to TRBJ1-2; perhaps TRBD1 as D (5 bases). This CDR3 has 13 residues. V lost 3 bases to trimming and J lost 7 bases, with 12 bases between them. From germline, CDR1 is SGHAT and CDR2 FQNNGV. As DNA, the CDR3 is TGTGCCAGCAGCTTGAACACAGGCTCTGGCTACACCTTC. Protein: CASSLNTGSGYTF.

The V and J genes are TRBV6-5 and TRBJ1-5; no definite D call. Deletions cut 4 bases from V and 3 bases from J, with 13 bases between. The CDR3 extends over 15 amino acids. Germline CDR1 reads MNHEY; CDR2 reads SVGAGI. CDR3 amino acids: CASSSGKVPNQPQHF. The DNA of the CDR3 is TGTGCCAGCAGTTCTGGGAAGGTCCCCAATCAGCCCCAGCATTTT.

The rearrangement joins TRBV6-1 to TRBJ2-7; D may be TRBD2 (5 bases). Germline CDR1 reads MNHNS; CDR2 reads SASEGT. Trimming stripped 4 bases from V and 3 bases from J, with 13 bases between. The CDR3 is 14 residues long. The CDR3 DNA follows: TGTGCCAGCAGTGTTCGTACCGGGAACTACGAGCAGTACTTC. Translating it yields CASSVRTGNYEQYF.

There are many counts of this clonotype. V and J are TRBV29-1 and TRBJ2-1, with D maybe TRBD2 (7 bases). Per the germline V gene, CDR1 is SQVTM and CDR2 is ANQGSEA. The CDR3 is 15 residues long. The CDR3 loop reads CTARLGGDDYNEQFF. The CDR3 bases are TGCACCGCTAGATTAGGGGGGGATGACTACAATGAGCAGTTCTTC.

This clonotype was counted only a few times. V and J are TRBV12-3 or TRBV12-4 and TRBJ2-1, with D maybe TRBD2 (6 bases). The CDR3 spans 14 residues. With 7 bases removed from V and 5 bases from J, the gap between germline ends came to 15 bases. The CDR3 DNA is TGTGCCAGCACCGTGGGGGGACCGAACAATGAGCAGTTCTTC. Translation: CASTVGGPNNEQFF.